These T cell receptor beta chains were read from a single sample in a study of blood T cells in healthy people across ages. Via MiXCR, TCRdb re-called the 5' RACE reads, giving one row per CDR3 protein. The sample shows some 900,000 distinct CDR3 sequences, under 35% of them seen only once. The source material was blood. These receptors came from an elderly woman in good health. Both conserved end residues are part of each CDR3. The D gene is left open where the match is weak. Where a row states a size, it is once, few, many or the class of an expanded clone; other rows omit it.

j_call clone_size d_call v_call cdr3_length cdr3_aa cdr3_nt
TRBJ2-3 many - TRBV27 12 CASSYGVDTQYF TGTGCCAGCAGTTATGGGGTAGATACGCAGTATTTT
TRBJ2-5 many - TRBV18 17 CASSPPARLRNQETQYF TGTGCCAGCTCACCACCGGCGAGGTTGAGAAACCAAGAGACCCAGTACTTC
TRBJ2-7 many TRBD2 TRBV9 15 CASSSRLAGIYEQYF TGTGCCAGCAGCTCCCGACTAGCGGGGATCTACGAGCAGTACTTC
TRBJ1-5 - TRBD1 TRBV19 13 CASSGQGDQPQHF TGTGCCAGTAGTGGACAGGGGGACCAGCCCCAGCATTTT
TRBJ2-3 many - TRBV5-6 15 CASESGPLRTDTQYF TGTGCCAGCGAGAGCGGGCCCCTCCGGACAGATACGCAGTATTTT
TRBJ1-3 few - TRBV7-9 15 CASSSGHYSGNTIYF TGTGCCAGCAGCTCGGGACATTACTCTGGAAACACCATATATTTT
TRBJ2-5 - - TRBV20-1 14 CSAARGGDVETQYF TGCAGTGCCGCGAGGGGCGGGGATGTCGAGACCCAGTACTTC
TRBJ2-5 few - TRBV20-1 14 CSAGPGWARETQYF TGCAGTGCTGGTCCAGGCTGGGCCCGTGAGACCCAGTACTTC
TRBJ1-1 - - TRBV6-5 14 CASRLHGFGTEAFF TGTGCCAGCCGTCTGCATGGGTTTGGCACTGAGGCTTTCTTT
TRBJ1-1 - - TRBV7-2 14 CASSPLVRNTEAFF TGTGCCAGCAGCCCGTTGGTTCGGAACACTGAAGCTTTCTTT
TRBJ2-1 many TRBD2 TRBV6-2/TRBV6-3 19 CASSYATSGASHSYNEQFF TGTGCCAGCAGTTACGCGACTAGCGGGGCCTCCCACTCCTACAATGAGCAGTTCTTC
TRBJ2-1 - - TRBV6-5 14 CASTATRGSHEQFF TGTGCCAGCACCGCAACGCGCGGTTCCCATGAGCAGTTCTTC
TRBJ1-2 - - TRBV6-1 14 CASRENMGNYGYTF TGTGCCAGCAGGGAAAATATGGGGAACTATGGCTACACCTTC
TRBJ2-5 many TRBD2 TRBV9 15 CASSVGTSGGTGQYF TGTGCCAGCAGCGTCGGGACTAGCGGGGGGACGGGGCAGTACTTC
TRBJ1-1 once TRBD1 TRBV6-5 14 CASSRLQGDTEAFF TGTGCCAGCAGTCGACTACAGGGGGACACTGAAGCTTTCTTT
TRBJ2-3 many - TRBV12-3/TRBV12-4 11 CASISTDTQYF TGTGCCAGCATTAGCACAGATACGCAGTATTTT
TRBJ2-3 - - TRBV12-3/TRBV12-4 16 CASRLQGGISTDTQYF TGTGCCAGCAGATTACAGGGTGGGATTTCCACAGATACGCAGTATTTT
TRBJ2-1 many - TRBV27 18 CASSLISATDLPYNEQFF TGTGCCAGCAGTTTAATTTCCGCGACGGACTTACCCTACAATGAGCAGTTCTTC
TRBJ1-2 many - TRBV29-1 15 CSVEEFPGGSYGYTF TGCAGCGTTGAAGAGTTCCCGGGAGGGAGCTATGGCTACACCTTC
TRBJ1-1 - - TRBV27 15 CASMGLSGARTEAFF TGTGCCAGCATGGGGCTATCGGGGGCGCGCACTGAAGCTTTCTTT
TRBJ1-1 few - TRBV7-6 13 CASSLKGTTEAFF TGTGCCAGCAGCTTAAAAGGGACCACTGAAGCTTTCTTT
TRBJ2-5 many - TRBV28 11 CASSLKGKKYF TGTGCCAGCAGTTTAAAAGGCAAGAAGTACTTC
TRBJ2-7 - TRBD2 TRBV7-2 15 CASSFSGGVQGEQYF TGTGCCAGCAGCTTTAGCGGGGGGGTTCAAGGCGAGCAGTACTTC
TRBJ1-1 few - TRBV15 17 CATSRVPGASRNTEAFF TGTGCCACCAGCAGAGTCCCAGGGGCCAGTCGGAACACTGAAGCTTTCTTT
TRBJ1-2 - TRBD1 TRBV7-2 15 CVSTFKGGGWGGYTF TGTGTCAGCACTTTCAAAGGAGGGGGCTGGGGTGGCTACACCTTC
TRBJ2-7 many TRBD2 TRBV7-9 17 CASSLSWTSGVTYEQYF TGTGCCAGCAGCTTGTCTTGGACTAGCGGGGTAACCTACGAGCAGTACTTC
TRBJ2-6 - - TRBV30 15 CAWSVRGSGANVLTF TGTGCCTGGAGTGTCAGGGGCTCTGGGGCCAACGTCCTGACTTTC
TRBJ1-5 - - TRBV20-1 14 CSTRRDRSNQPQHF TGCAGTACTAGGAGGGACCGTAGCAATCAGCCCCAGCATTTT